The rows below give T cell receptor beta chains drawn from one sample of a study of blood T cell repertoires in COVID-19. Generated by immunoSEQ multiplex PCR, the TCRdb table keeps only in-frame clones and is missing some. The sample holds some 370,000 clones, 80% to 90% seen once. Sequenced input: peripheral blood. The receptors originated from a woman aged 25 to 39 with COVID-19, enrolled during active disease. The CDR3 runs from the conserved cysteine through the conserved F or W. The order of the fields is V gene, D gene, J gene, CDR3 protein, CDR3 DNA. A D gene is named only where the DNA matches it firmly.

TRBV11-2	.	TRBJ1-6	CASSLQVYHSPLHF	TGTGCCAGCAGCCTCCAGGTCTATCACTCTCCCCTCCACTTT
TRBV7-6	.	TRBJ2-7	CASSPNVYEQYF	TGTGCCAGCAGCCCAAATGTCTACGAGCAGTACTTC
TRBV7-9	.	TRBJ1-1	CASSSPGHPTPF	TGTGCCAGCAGCTCTCCGGGACACCCAACCCCCTTT
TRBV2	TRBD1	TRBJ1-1	CASSRDRESEAFF	TGTGCCAGCAGTCGCGACAGGGAATCTGAAGCTTTCTTT
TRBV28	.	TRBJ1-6	CASSSYNSPLHF	TGTGCCAGCAGCTCCTACAATTCACCCCTCCACTTT
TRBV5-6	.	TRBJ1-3	CASSFPDSSGNTIYF	TGTGCCAGCAGCTTCCCTGACAGCTCTGGAAACACCATATATTTT
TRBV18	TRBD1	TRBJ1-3	CASSRDRRNTIYF	TGTGCCAGCTCCCGGGACAGGAGGAACACCATATATTTT
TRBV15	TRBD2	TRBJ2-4	CATSSSPLAGRKNIQYF	TGTGCCACCAGCAGCTCCCCTCTAGCGGGCCGTAAAAACATTCAGTACTTC
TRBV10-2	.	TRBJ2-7	CASRPSGAYEQYF	TGCGCCAGCAGACCCTCCGGGGCCTACGAGCAGTACTTC
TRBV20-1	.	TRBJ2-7	CSAGPPAEQYF	TGCAGTGCTGGGCCCCCTGCTGAGCAGTACTTC
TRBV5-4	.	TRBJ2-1	CASRASGNWDEQFF	TGTGCCAGCAGGGCTTCCGGGAATTGGGATGAGCAGTTCTTC
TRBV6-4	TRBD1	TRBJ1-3	CASSPDRGSTIYF	TGTGCCAGCAGTCCGGACAGGGGTAGCACCATATATTTT
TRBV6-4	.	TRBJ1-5	CASSDTSQVPQPQHF	TGTGCCAGCAGTGACACGTCACAGGTACCTCAGCCCCAGCATTTT
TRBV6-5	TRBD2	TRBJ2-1	CASGTGTSGPNEQFF	TGTGCCAGCGGGACCGGGACTAGCGGCCCCAATGAGCAGTTCTTC
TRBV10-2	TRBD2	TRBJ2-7	CASSPGGQNLYEQYF	TGCGCCAGCAGTCCGGGGGGGCAGAACCTTTACGAGCAGTACTTC
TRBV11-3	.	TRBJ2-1	CASSSSGDSSYNEQFF	TGTGCCAGCAGCTCTTCGGGGGATAGCTCCTACAATGAGCAGTTCTTC
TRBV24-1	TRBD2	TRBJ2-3	CATSTSSGRFTDTQYF	TGTGCCACATCCACCTCAAGCGGGAGATTCACAGATACGCAGTATTTT
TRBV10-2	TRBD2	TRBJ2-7	CASSEGGGPYEQYF	TGCGCCAGCAGTGAGGGGGGGGGACCCTACGAGCAGTACTTC
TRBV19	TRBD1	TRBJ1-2	CASSIDEGTGDGYTF	TGTGCCAGTAGTATAGATGAGGGGACAGGGGACGGCTACACCTTC
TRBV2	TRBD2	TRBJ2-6	CASSELRGAKSSGANVLTF	TGTGCCAGCAGTGAATTGCGGGGGGCCAAAAGCTCTGGGGCCAACGTCCTGACTTTC